The T cell receptor beta chain under discussion was sequenced for a study of identical twins. This clonotype was counted only a few times. Trimming shortened V by 7 bases and J by 2 bases, and 11 bases separated the two germline ends. CDR1 is DFQATT, CDR2 SNEGSKA, per germline (reference sequence). The CDR3 covers 12 residues. TCRdb redid the calling of the 5' RACE reads with MiXCR, one entry per CDR3 protein. The sample has 1.5 million to 2 million distinct CDR3 sequences, more than 30% seen once; the top ten hold more than 0.25%. The sequencing input was cord blood. The clonotype originates from a newborn girl in good health. The chain employs TRBV20-1 and TRBJ2-5; maybe TRBD2 (6 bases). The CDR3 here is CSGARDQETQYF. The CDR3 bases are TGCAGTGGAGCGCGGGATCAAGAGACCCAGTACTTC.